The source of this T cell receptor (beta chain) is a study of blood T cell repertoires in COVID-19. Background on the study: Specimens from acute and convalescent COVID-19 originated in the United States, Italy and Spain. T cells, B-cell-depleted T cells, or PBMCs supplied cDNA or gDNA.

CDR3 size: 15 residues. The germline V gene encodes CDR1 SGHKS and CDR2 YYEKEE (reference sequence). The ends were cut back, 1 base at V and 0 bases at J, with 8 bases in the middle. Original handling: The authors estimated nucleated cell counts from reference gene primer amplification. Produced via immunoSEQ multiplex PCR; TCRdb's table is partial and in-frame only. The V and J calls and clone size were taken over from that table, and D and trimming were inferred from the DNA. The sample shows roughly 320,000 clones, 85% of them seen only once. As concerns this clone: This may stem from a read error, because a much larger clone lies one nucleotide away.

This TCR came from a human donor in a cohort sampled during active COVID-19. Sequencing input: peripheral blood. The chain joins TRBV5-5 to TRBJ1-3, with a possible D match to TRBD1 (6 bases). For the CDR3, the DNA is TGTGCCAGCAGCTTGACAGGGAGCTCTGGAAACACCATATATTTT. Translating it yields CASSLTGSSGNTIYF.